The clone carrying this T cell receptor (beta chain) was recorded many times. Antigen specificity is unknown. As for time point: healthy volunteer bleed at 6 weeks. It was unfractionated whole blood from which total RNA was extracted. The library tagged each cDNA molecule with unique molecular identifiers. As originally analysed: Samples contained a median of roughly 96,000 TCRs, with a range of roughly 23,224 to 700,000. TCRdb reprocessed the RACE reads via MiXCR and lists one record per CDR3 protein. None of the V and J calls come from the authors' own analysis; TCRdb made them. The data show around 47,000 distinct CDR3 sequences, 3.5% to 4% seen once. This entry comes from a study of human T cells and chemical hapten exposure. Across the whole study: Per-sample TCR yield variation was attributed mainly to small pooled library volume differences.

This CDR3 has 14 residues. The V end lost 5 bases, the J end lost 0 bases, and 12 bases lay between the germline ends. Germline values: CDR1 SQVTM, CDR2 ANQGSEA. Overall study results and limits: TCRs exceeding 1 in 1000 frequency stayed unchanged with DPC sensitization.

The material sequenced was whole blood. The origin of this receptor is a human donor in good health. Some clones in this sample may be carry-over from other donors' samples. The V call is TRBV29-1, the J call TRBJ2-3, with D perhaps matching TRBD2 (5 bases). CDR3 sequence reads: CSVSRTSSTDTQYF. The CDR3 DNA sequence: TGCAGCGTTTCCAGGACTTCTAGCACAGATACGCAGTATTTT.